This T cell receptor beta chain was captured by sequencing in a study of blood T cell repertoires in COVID-19. The overall study: Acute and convalescent COVID-19 samples came from the United States, Italy and Spain. Sample material is recorded as cDNA or gDNA derived from T cells, B-cell-depleted T cells, or PBMCs.

In the authors' methods: Reference gene primer amplification in the assay estimated nucleated cell counts. Method: immunoSEQ multiplex PCR; TCRdb's copy keeps in-frame clones and lacks some. Clone size and the V and J calls come from that table; the DNA yielded D and trimming. In the table there are 100,000 to 150,000 clones, roughly 91% of which are singletons. Trimming removed 1 base from V and 4 bases from J, with 16 bases in between. Germline V gene sequence: CDR1 MGHRA, CDR2 YSYEKL. This CDR3 has 16 amino acids. Followed over time, Seattle patients had been enrolled while infection was active. The chain joins TRBV4-1 to TRBJ1-2; D possibly corresponds to TRBD1 (5 bases). Sequenced material: peripheral blood. The receptor comes from a man aged 55 to 70 with COVID-19, enrolled during active disease. For the CDR3, the DNA is TGCGCCAGCAGCCAAGCGACTGGGCAGGGCGTCTATGGCTACACCTTC. Translation gives CASSQATGQGVYGYTF.